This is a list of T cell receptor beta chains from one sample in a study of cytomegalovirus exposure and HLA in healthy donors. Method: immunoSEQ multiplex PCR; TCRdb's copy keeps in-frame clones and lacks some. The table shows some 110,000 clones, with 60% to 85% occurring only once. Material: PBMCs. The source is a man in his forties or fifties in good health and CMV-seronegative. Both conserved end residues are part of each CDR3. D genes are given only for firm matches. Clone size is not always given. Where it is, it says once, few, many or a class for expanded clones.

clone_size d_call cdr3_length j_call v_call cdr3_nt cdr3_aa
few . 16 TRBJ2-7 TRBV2 TGTGCCAGCAGTGAAGGAGTAAGCGGGTCGGCCTACGAGCAGTACTTC CASSEGVSGSAYEQYF
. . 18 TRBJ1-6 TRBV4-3 TGCGCCAGCAGCCAAGGGAGGGCAGGGAGGTCCTATAATTCACCCCTCCACTTT CASSQGRAGRSYNSPLHF
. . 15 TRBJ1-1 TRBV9 TGTGCCAGCAGCGCCCAAATCACAGGGAACACTGAAGCTTTCTTT CASSAQITGNTEAFF
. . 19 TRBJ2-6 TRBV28 TGTGCCAGCAGCTCCCCCGTTCCAGTACCTCTCTCTGGGGCCAACGTCCTGACTTTC CASSSPVPVPLSGANVLTF
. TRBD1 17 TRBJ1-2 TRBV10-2 TGCGCCAGCAGTGAGGCCGACAGGGGCCCAGGTCTAGATGGCTACACCTTC CASSEADRGPGLDGYTF
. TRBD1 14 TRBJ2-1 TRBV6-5 TGTGCCAGCACCACACCCTTGACAGGGGGTGAGCAGTTCTTC CASTTPLTGGEQFF
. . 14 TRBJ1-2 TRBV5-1 TGCGCCAGCAGCTTGGAGGGGCGCGCGAGTGGCTACACCTTC CASSLEGRASGYTF
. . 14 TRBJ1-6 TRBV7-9 TGTTCCAGCAGCCCCCGGGTGGAGAATTCACCCCTCCACTTT CSSSPRVENSPLHF
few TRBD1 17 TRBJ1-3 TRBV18 TGTGCCAGCTCACCAAGCCCGGGACAGGGAGACGGAAACACCATATATTTT CASSPSPGQGDGNTIYF
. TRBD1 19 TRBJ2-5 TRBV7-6 TGTGCCAGCAGCTTAGGCCCCCTTTGGAGACAGGGATCTCAAGAGACCCAGTACTTC CASSLGPLWRQGSQETQYF
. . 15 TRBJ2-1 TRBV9 TGTGCCAGCAGCGTAGGAAACACTATCTACAATGAGCAGTTCTTC CASSVGNTIYNEQFF
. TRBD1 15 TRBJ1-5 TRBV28 TGTGCCACCGACCCAAGCGGACAGGGTCAGCAGCCCCAGCATTTT CATDPSGQGQQPQHF
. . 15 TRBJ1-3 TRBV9 TGTGCCAGCAGCGTAGCGGGGGTCTCTGGAAACACCATATATTTT CASSVAGVSGNTIYF
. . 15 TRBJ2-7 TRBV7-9 TGTGCCAGCAGCTCAACAAGGACAGTTATCTACGAGCAGTACTTC CASSSTRTVIYEQYF
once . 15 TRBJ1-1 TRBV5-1 TGCGCCAGCAGCTATACAGGGACCACGAACACTGAAGCTTTCTTT CASSYTGTTNTEAFF
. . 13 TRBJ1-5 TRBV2 TGTGCCAGCAGTGAATCCCCAGGGGCCCCCCAGCATTTT CASSESPGAPQHF
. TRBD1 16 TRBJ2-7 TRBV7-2 TGTGCCAGCAGCGTAGGGCCGGGACAGGATGGCTACGAGCAGTACTTC CASSVGPGQDGYEQYF
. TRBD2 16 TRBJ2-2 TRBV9 TGTGCCAGCAGCGCAACTAGCGGGGGGGCAACCGGGGAGCTGTTTTTT CASSATSGGATGELFF
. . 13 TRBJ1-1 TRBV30 TGTGCCTGGACGGTCACCGAGGGCACTGAAGCTTTCTTT CAWTVTEGTEAFF
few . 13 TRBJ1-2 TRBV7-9 TGTGCCAGCAGCGCTACAGGTCCATATGGCTACACCTTC CASSATGPYGYTF
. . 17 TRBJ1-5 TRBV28 TGTGCCAGCAGTCCACGCCTCGCGCACAGAGCCAATCAGCCCCAGCATTTT CASSPRLAHRANQPQHF
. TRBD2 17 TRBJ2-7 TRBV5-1 TGCGCCAGCAGCTTGGGACTAGCGGGGGGTTCTGACTACGAGCAGTACTTC CASSLGLAGGSDYEQYF
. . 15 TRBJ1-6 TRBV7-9 TGTTCCAGCAGCTTAGTTAGGGGACAAAATTCACCCCTCCACTTT CSSSLVRGQNSPLHF
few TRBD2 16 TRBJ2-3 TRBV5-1 TGCGCCAGCAGCACCAGACTAGCGGATTACACAGATACGCAGTATTTT CASSTRLADYTDTQYF
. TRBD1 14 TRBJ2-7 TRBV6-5 TGTGCCAGCACCTCACAGGGGGCCCCCTACGAGCAGTACTTC CASTSQGAPYEQYF
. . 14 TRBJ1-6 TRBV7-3 TGTGCCAGCAGACCGGGCCCGACGGGATCACCCCTCCACTTT CASRPGPTGSPLHF
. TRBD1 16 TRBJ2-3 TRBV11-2 TGTGCCAGCAGCGCCCACAGGGGGCAGTCGTGGTATACGCAGTATTTT CASSAHRGQSWYTQYF
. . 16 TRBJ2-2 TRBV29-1 TGCAGCGCCAGGGGCTCACAGGGAAAGGACACCGGGGAGCTGTTTTTT CSARGSQGKDTGELFF
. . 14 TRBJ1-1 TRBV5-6 TGTGCCAGCAGCTCGGGAGGGAGGAACACTGAAGCTTTCTTT CASSSGGRNTEAFF
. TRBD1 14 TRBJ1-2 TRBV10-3 TGTGCCATCAGCGCCGGGACAGCGATCTATGGCTACACCTTC CAISAGTAIYGYTF
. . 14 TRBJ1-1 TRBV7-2 TGTGCCAGCAGCATACAGCCTTTTAACACTGAAGCTTTCTTT CASSIQPFNTEAFF
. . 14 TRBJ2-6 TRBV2 TGTGCCAGCAGCGAGACATATCGGTCCTCCGTCCTGACTTTC CASSETYRSSVLTF
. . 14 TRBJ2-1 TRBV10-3 TGTGCCATCAGTGAGTCCCCAGGAATGAATGAGCAGTTCTTC CAISESPGMNEQFF
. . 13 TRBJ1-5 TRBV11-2 TGTGCCAGCAGCTTAACGAGGGATCAGCCCCAGCATTTT CASSLTRDQPQHF
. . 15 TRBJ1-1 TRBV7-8 TGTGCCAGCAGCTCCGTCCCGGGGTTAGGCACTGAAGCTTTCTTT CASSSVPGLGTEAFF
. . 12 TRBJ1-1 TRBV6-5 TGTGCCAGCAGACAAACCACAGGCAAAGCTTTCTTT CASRQTTGKAFF
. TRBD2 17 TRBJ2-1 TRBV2 TGTGCCAGCAGTGACTTCGGGAGACTAGCTCCCTACAATGAGCAGTTCTTC CASSDFGRLAPYNEQFF
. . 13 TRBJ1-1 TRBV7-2 TGTGCCAGCAGTACCAGGGGAAGAACTGAAGCTTTCTTT CASSTRGRTEAFF
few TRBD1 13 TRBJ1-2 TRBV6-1 TGTGCCAGCAGTGTTGACAGGGGACGAGGCTACACCTTC CASSVDRGRGYTF
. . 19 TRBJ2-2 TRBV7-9 TGTTCCAGCAGCCAGAGGGGGGGACTGTCAGCTTCGAACACCGGGGAGCTGTTTTTT CSSSQRGGLSASNTGELFF
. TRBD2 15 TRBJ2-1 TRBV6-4 TGTGCCAGCAGTCTTTCCAGCGGGGTCGTCTATGAGCAGTTCTTC CASSLSSGVVYEQFF
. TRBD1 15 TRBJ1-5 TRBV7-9 TGTGCCAGCAGCTTGTGGACAGGGGTCGATCAGCCCCAGCATTTT CASSLWTGVDQPQHF
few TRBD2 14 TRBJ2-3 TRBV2 TGTGCCAGCACCCTAAAACTTTGGCGGGGGACGCAGTATTTT CASTLKLWRGTQYF
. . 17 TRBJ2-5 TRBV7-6 TGTGCCAGCAGCCTACATCTACGGGGGAAGCGGAGAGAGACCCAGTACTTC CASSLHLRGKRRETQYF